The source of this T cell receptor beta chain is a study of blood T cells in healthy people across ages (dated by TCRdb to between 2014 and 2016). Looking at the study overall: In model experiments, template switching captured roughly one uniquely barcoded TCR beta cDNA molecule for every two T cells. The donors were divided into four age groups: young (average about 16 years), middle-aged (about 39), aged (under 70) and long-lived (about 90). The study analyzed two additional independent replicas of 1 million unique cDNA reads from the same blood draw for two donors, one aged 18 to 29 and one aged 80 or older. To avoid experimental bias, donors of different ages were distributed randomly across sequencing lanes. Using deep sequencing normalized with unique cDNA molecular identifiers, the study measured how TCR beta repertoire diversity changes with age. Broader findings and caveats from the paper: The percentage of naive T cells measured by flow cytometry correlated strongly with observed TCR beta diversity. Bulk unsorted PBMC profiling prevented conclusive comparison of naive and antigen-experienced compartments. Compared with the aged group, more naive CD4+ T cells, fewer expanded clones and increased TCR diversity were shown by the long-lived group, suggesting age selection. Total diversity estimates from one million sequenced T cells were considered lower bounds and underestimates. Observed TCR beta diversity per million T cells fell roughly linearly with age, and a significant reduction was already apparent by age approximately 41. Because the CMV infection status of the donors was unknown, age-related changes in expanded clonotypes may potentially have been confounded.

Libraries were prepared through 5' RACE. TCRdb shows the sequencer as Illumina HiSeq 2500. A second PCR of roughly 7 to 11 cycles was performed with a sample-barcoded 5' primer and a J-beta primer mix. A unique molecular identifier was introduced onto each TCR beta cDNA molecule by a template-switch 5' adaptor carrying 12 random nucleotides. Each sample yielded at least 2.5 million CDR3-containing paired-end reads. First-strand cDNA synthesis was performed from all RNA using the Mint cDNA synthesis kit, with priming by a TRBC-specific oligonucleotide. Following uracil-DNA glycosylase treatment, a first 18-cycle PCR with universal primers M1SS and BC2_uni_R was performed on all cDNA. The study's own analysis went as follows. For normalization, 1 million high-quality reads were randomly selected from each sample, with every read carrying a distinct molecular identifier. Instead of being binned into consensus sequences, reads that shared molecular identifiers were thrown out. CDR3 identification, clonotype clustering and error correction used MiTCR with a Q25 quality threshold and the strictest error-elimination algorithm. Lower-bound total TCR beta diversity was estimated with a nonparametric unseen species model using Euler transformation. TCRdb reworked the public reads: Q25 trimming with fastp, MiXCR clone assembly, productive beta chains retained. Here each entry gathers all rows of one CDR3 protein and keeps the most common genes and DNA. TCRdb's processing, not the study's, gives the V and J calls here. For this sample the table gives about 2 million distinct CDR3 sequences, of which just under 50% were detected only once. Together, the top ten hold less than 2.5% of the sample.

This clonotype was seen more than once but under ten times. Which antigen it targets is not known. No base quality values were provided; no much bigger clone lies one nucleotide off. Taken from cysteine to phenylalanine, the CDR3 has 13 residues. The DNA shown is the 39-base CDR3, in frame from base 1. The germline V end is reduced by 7 bases and the J end by 4 bases; junction bases left unmatched: 2. The germline V gene specifies SQVTM as CDR1 and ANQGSEA as CDR2. The 40 or so donors, aged about 6 to 95 years, were systemically healthy Caucasian individuals from Russia. About 9.8 milliliters of peripheral blood were drawn from each donor into EDTA-treated Vacutainer tubes. Ficoll-Paque density-gradient centrifugation was used to isolate PBMCs, with at least 6.5 million obtained per sample. Trizol reagent was used to extract total RNA from the PBMCs, yielding at least 5 micrograms per sample. Naive CD45RAhigh/CD27high T cell percentages were measured by flow cytometry on a PBMC aliquot from every donor.

Sequenced input: blood. The chain links TRBV29-1 with TRBJ2-2, with 11 central nucleotides matching TRBD1. This sequence was found in a woman between 40 and 50 years old in good health. The CDR3 reads CSAGTGGTGELFF. The nucleotide sequence is given as TGCAGCGCTGGGACAGGGGGCACCGGGGAGCTGTTTTTT.